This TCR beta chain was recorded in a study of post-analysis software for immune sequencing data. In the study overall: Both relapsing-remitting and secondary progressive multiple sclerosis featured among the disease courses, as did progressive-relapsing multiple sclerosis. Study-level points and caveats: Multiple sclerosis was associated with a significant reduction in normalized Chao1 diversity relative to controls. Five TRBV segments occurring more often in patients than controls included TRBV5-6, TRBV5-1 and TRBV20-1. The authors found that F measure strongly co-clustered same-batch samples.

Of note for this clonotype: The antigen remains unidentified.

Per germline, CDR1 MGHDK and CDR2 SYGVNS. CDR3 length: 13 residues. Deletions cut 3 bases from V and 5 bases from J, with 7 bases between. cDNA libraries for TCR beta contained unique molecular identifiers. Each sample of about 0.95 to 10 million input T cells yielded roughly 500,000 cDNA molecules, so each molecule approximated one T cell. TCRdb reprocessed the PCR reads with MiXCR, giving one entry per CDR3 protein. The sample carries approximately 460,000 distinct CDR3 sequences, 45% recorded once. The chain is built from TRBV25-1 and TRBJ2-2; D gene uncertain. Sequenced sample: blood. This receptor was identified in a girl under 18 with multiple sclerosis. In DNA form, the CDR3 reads TGTGCCAGCAGTGAGGGTGGGACCGGGGAGCTGTTTTTT. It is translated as CASSEGGTGELFF.